This TCR beta chain was retrieved from a study of T cell clonotyping in hematopoietic cell transplantation. Overall study findings and caveats: Few recipient clonotypes overlapped donors; over 95% were de novo at given depth. Higher Inverse Simpson Index values in graft donor and pretransplant recipient predicted broader posttransplant TCR diversity. Pathologically expanded recipient clonotypes increased progressively from day 30 to day 180 as diversity fell. CD4 and CD8 repertoire contributions could not be separated without sorting.

Method: immunoSEQ multiplex PCR; TCRdb's copy keeps in-frame clones and lacks some. The sample records 10,000 to 15,000 clones, roughly 90% being singletons. As for this clone: Its antigen is unidentified.

The CDR3 spans 12 residues. V was cut by 3 bases and J by 3 bases, with 6 bases left in between. CDR1 and CDR2 (germline): GTSNPN, SVGIG (reference sequence). The chain employs TRBV30 and TRBJ2-1; no reliable D call. Sequencing was done on a sample of peripheral blood mononuclear cells. This TCR was recovered from a man aged 25 to 40 in good health. Some clones in this sample may be carry-over from other donors' samples. The CDR3 is CAWRRDYNEQFF. The DNA of the CDR3 is TGTGCCTGGAGACGAGACTACAATGAGCAGTTCTTC.